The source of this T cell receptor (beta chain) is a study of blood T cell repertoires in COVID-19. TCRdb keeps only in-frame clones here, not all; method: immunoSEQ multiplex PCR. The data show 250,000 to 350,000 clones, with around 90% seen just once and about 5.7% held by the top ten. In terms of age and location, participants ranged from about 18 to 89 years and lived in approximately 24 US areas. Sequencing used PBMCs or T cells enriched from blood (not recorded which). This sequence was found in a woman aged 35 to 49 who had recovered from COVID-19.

As DNA, the CDR3 is TGCAGCGTTGGGGTAGCGACGTACAATGAGCAGTTCTTC. This gives the protein CSVGVATYNEQFF. The chain uses TRBV29-1 and TRBJ2-1; possibly TRBD2 for D (5 bases). This CDR3 is 13 amino acids long. Germline values: CDR1 SQVTM, CDR2 ANQGSEA. V dropped 4 bases and J dropped 4 bases, with 11 bases sitting between them.